This T cell receptor beta chain was sequenced for a study of blood T cell repertoires in COVID-19. Study-wide context: The samples span acute and convalescent COVID-19 from the United States, Italy and Spain.

The CDR3 consists of 16 residues. Germline CDR1 is SGDLS and CDR2 is YYNGEE. Trimming removed 0 bases from V and 2 bases from J, with 12 bases in between. Produced via immunoSEQ multiplex PCR; TCRdb's table is partial and in-frame only. Counted here are roughly 130,000 clones, roughly 84% occurring once; the ten biggest clones make up around 3.9%. Everyone who took part was roughly 18 to 89 years old, and they came from about 25 US areas. Grouping used clinical history reported by participants in a survey and questionnaire. Sequenced material: PBMCs or T cells enriched from blood (not recorded which). The chain combines TRBV9 with TRBJ2-4; weak D call: TRBD2 (5 bases). The sequence derives from a woman in her twenties or thirties who had recovered from COVID-19. The DNA of the CDR3 is TGTGCCAGCAGCGTAGGGGGAGATGTCTCCAAAAACATTCAGTACTTC. This sequence encodes CASSVGGDVSKNIQYF.